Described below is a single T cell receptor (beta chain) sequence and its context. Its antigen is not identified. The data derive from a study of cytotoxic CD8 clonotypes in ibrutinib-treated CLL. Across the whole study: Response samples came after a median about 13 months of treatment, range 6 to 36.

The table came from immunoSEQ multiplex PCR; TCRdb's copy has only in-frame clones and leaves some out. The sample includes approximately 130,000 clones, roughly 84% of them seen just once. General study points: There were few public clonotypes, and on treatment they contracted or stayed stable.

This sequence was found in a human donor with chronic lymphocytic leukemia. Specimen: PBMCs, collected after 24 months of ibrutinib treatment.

The CDR3 nucleotides are TGTGCCTGGAGTGTAGGATTTGGACGGGTAAATTATGGCTACACCTTC. Its protein is CAWSVGFGRVNYGYTF. V usage is TRBV30 and J usage is TRBJ1-2; D ambiguous. V was cut by 0 bases and J by 5 bases, with 19 bases left in between. This CDR3 has 16 residues. Germline V lookup: CDR1 GTSNPN, CDR2 SVGIG (reference sequence). The entire variable domain, with the rest obtained from reference TRBV30 and TRBJ1-2, is as follows: SQTIHQWPATLVQPVGSPLSLECTVEGTSNPNLYWYRQAAGRGLQLLFYSVGIGQISSEVPQNLSASRPQDRQFILSSKKLLLSDSGFYLCAWSVGFGRVNYGYTFGSGTRLTVV.